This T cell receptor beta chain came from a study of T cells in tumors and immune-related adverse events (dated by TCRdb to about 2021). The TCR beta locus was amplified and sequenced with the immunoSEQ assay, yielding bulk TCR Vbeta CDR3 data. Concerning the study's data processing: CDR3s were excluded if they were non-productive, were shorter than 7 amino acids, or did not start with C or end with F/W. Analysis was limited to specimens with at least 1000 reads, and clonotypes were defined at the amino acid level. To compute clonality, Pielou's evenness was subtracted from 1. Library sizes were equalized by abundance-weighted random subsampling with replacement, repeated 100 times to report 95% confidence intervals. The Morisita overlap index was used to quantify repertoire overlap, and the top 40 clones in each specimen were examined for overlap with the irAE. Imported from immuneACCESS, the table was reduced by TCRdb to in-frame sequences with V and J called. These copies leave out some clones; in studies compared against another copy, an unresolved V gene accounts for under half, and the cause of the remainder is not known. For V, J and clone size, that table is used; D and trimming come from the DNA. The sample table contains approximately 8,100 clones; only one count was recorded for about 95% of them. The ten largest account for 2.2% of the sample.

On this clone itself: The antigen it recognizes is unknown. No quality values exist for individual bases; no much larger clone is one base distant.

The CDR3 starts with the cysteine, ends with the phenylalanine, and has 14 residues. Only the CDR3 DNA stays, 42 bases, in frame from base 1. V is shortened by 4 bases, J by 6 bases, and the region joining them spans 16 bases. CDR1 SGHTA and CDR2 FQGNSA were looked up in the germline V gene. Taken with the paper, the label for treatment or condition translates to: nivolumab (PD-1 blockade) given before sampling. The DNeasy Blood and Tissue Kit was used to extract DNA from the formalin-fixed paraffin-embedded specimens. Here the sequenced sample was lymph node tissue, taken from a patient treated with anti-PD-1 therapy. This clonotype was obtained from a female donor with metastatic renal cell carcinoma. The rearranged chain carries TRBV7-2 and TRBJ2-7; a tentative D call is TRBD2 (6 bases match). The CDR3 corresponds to CASSSSGTESEQYF. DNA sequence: TGTGCCAGCAGCTCGTCCGGGACTGAATCCGAGCAGTACTTC.